A selection of T cell receptor beta chains follows, all from one sample in a study of shared clonotypes between healthy human individuals. TCRdb keeps only in-frame clones here, not all; method: immunoSEQ multiplex PCR. The repertoire holds roughly 1,000,000 clones, with about 84% as singletons. Sequencing was carried out using memory CD4+ T cells from PBMCs. The receptors come from a man between 18 and 29 years old in good health. Some clones in this sample may be carry-over from other donors' samples. Both conserved end residues are part of each CDR3. A D gene is named only where the DNA matches it firmly. Clone size is shown for a subset of rows, as once, few, many or a class of expanded clone.

d_gene,j_gene,v_gene,abundance,CDR3nt,CDR3aa
NA,TRBJ2-3,TRBV30,NA,TGTGCCTGGAGTTTCCGAGGAACAAGCTCCACAGATACGCAGTATTTT,CAWSFRGTSSTDTQYF
NA,TRBJ2-2,TRBV25-1,NA,TGTGCCAGCAGTGAACCAGGGGCTAGCGCGAACACCGGGGAGCTGTTTTTT,CASSEPGASANTGELFF
TRBD2,TRBJ2-1,TRBV7-3,few,TGTGCCAGCAGCCCCCAGGGGGGACTAGCGGCCACCTACAATGAGCAGTTCTTC,CASSPQGGLAATYNEQFF
TRBD2,TRBJ2-1,TRBV5-6,NA,TGTGCCAGCAGCTTCGGGCTAGCGGACCGCAATGAGCAGTTCTTC,CASSFGLADRNEQFF
NA,TRBJ2-3,TRBV30,NA,TGTGCCTGGAAGCGAGGTTCAGATACGCAGTATTTT,CAWKRGSDTQYF
NA,TRBJ2-7,TRBV6-5,NA,TGTGCCAGCAGCCCGGGTTTCTTTCGGCAGTACTTC,CASSPGFFRQYF
TRBD2,TRBJ2-6,TRBV5-1,NA,TGCGCCAGCAGCTTCACTAGCGGGTCTGGGGCCAACGTCCTGACTTTC,CASSFTSGSGANVLTF
NA,TRBJ2-1,TRBV30,NA,TGTGCCTGCGGGGCTAACTCCTACAATGAGCAGTTCTTC,CACGANSYNEQFF
TRBD2,TRBJ2-2,TRBV11-2,few,TGTGCCAGCAGCTCGAGATCAGCGGGAGGGTTCAACACCGGGGAGCTGTTTTTT,CASSSRSAGGFNTGELFF
NA,TRBJ1-1,TRBV30,NA,TGTGCCTGGTCTAGCGGGGGGAAAACTGAAGCTTTCTTT,CAWSSGGKTEAFF
NA,TRBJ2-7,TRBV5-4,once,TGTGCCAGCACCAACCGACAAGCGAACGCCGAGCAGTACTTC,CASTNRQANAEQYF
NA,TRBJ2-5,TRBV5-1,NA,TGCGCCAGCAGCGATGCAGGGAATGGCGAGACCCAGTACTTC,CASSDAGNGETQYF
NA,TRBJ1-3,TRBV7-9,NA,TGTGCCAGCAGCTTAGCGTACGGACGCCCACGGACGTCTGGAAACACCATATATTTT,CASSLAYGRPRTSGNTIYF
TRBD1,TRBJ2-7,TRBV5-1,few,TGCGCCAGCAGCAGGGGGGACAGGACCAGGGGCCTCGAGCAGTACTTC,CASSRGDRTRGLEQYF
NA,TRBJ1-1,TRBV7-9,once,TGTGCCAGCAGCTTAGTCGAGGACCCTCCTAAAGGAGCTTTCTTT,CASSLVEDPPKGAFF
NA,TRBJ2-6,TRBV5-1,NA,TGCGCCAGCAGCTTTCGCTCTGGGGCCAACGTCCTGACTTTC,CASSFRSGANVLTF
NA,TRBJ2-7,TRBV28,NA,TGTGCCAGCAGTTTACTTGGGCGTGAGCAGTACTTC,CASSLLGREQYF
TRBD1,TRBJ2-7,TRBV9,NA,TGTGCCAGCAGCCCACGCCAGACAGGGGCCTACGAGCAGTACTTC,CASSPRQTGAYEQYF
NA,TRBJ1-1,TRBV5-1,NA,TGCGCCAGCAGCTCGGACCCGAACACTGAAGCTTTCTTT,CASSSDPNTEAFF
NA,TRBJ1-2,TRBV5-4,NA,TGTGCCAGCAGCTTATGGAGGACGCACACCTTC,CASSLWRTHTF
NA,TRBJ2-5,TRBV28,NA,TGTGCCAGCAGTTTAGCGGGAAGGGAGACCCAGTACTTC,CASSLAGRETQYF
NA,TRBJ2-7,TRBV5-4,NA,TGTGCCAGCAGCGGAGCAGGGGACTCCTCCTACGAGCAGTACTTC,CASSGAGDSSYEQYF
NA,TRBJ2-5,TRBV7-2,NA,TGTGCCAGCAGCGGTCCGCCCCTCCAAGAGACCCAGTACTTC,CASSGPPLQETQYF
TRBD1,TRBJ1-4,TRBV5-4,NA,TGTGCCAGCAGCATGGACAGGGCTAATGAAAAACTGTTTTTT,CASSMDRANEKLFF
NA,TRBJ2-1,TRBV14,NA,TGTGCCAGCAGCCCCGGAGGGGGGTTCAATGAGCAGTTCTTC,CASSPGGGFNEQFF
NA,TRBJ2-5,TRBV28,NA,TGTGCCAGCAGTCAAGGTGGGGAGACCCAGTACTTC,CASSQGGETQYF
TRBD2,TRBJ2-1,TRBV5-6,NA,TGTGCCAGCAACGGGCCAACTAGCGGAGTGGTCAATGAGCAGTTCTTC,CASNGPTSGVVNEQFF
NA,TRBJ1-1,TRBV27,few,TGTGCCAGCAGTTTAGTCCAGGTTTCTGAAGCTTTCTTT,CASSLVQVSEAFF
NA,TRBJ2-3,TRBV5-1,NA,TGCGCCAGCAGCTCGACCTACAGAAGCCAATCGCCAGTTACGCAGTATTTT,CASSSTYRSQSPVTQYF
NA,TRBJ2-7,TRBV7-8,NA,TGTGCCAGCAGCTGGCCGGGACGGCCCTACGAGCAGTACTTC,CASSWPGRPYEQYF
NA,TRBJ1-3,TRBV28,NA,TGTGCCAGCAGTGAAGCGGGCGCCGGTGGAAACACCATATATTTT,CASSEAGAGGNTIYF
NA,TRBJ1-3,TRBV9,NA,TGTGCCAGCAGCGCCCGGACAGACTCTGGAAACACCATATATTTT,CASSARTDSGNTIYF
TRBD1,TRBJ1-2,TRBV27,NA,TGTGCCAGCAGTTTATCTCGGGACAGGGTTTCTTATGGCTACACCTTC,CASSLSRDRVSYGYTF